One sample yielded the 2 T cell receptor beta chains listed below, sequenced in a study of cytomegalovirus exposure and HLA in healthy donors. The PCR contained 60 Vbeta and 13 Jbeta primers. TCRdb's copy holds only in-frame clones and misses some; the assay was immunoSEQ multiplex PCR. The sample carries about 84,000 clones, roughly 64% recorded once. The source material was PBMCs. These receptors originate from a woman aged 40 to 50 in good health and CMV-seropositive.

The chain combines TRBV27 with TRBJ2-2; TRBD1 agrees at 9 bases. This CDR3 is 18 amino acids long. V lost 2 bases and J lost 4; bases outside the gene matches: 11. Per germline, CDR1 MNHEY and CDR2 SMNVEV (reference sequence). The DNA of the CDR3 is TGTGCCAGCAGTTTAGAACCACAGGGGGCGCGGGTCACCGGGGAGCTGTTTTTT. Protein sequence: CASSLEPQGARVTGELFF.

This chain links TRBV27 with TRBJ2-1, with TRBD1 matching over 7 bases. The CDR3 runs 16 residues. After removal of 1 base from V and 4 bases from J, the junction contained 7 bases not matched to a gene. CDR1 is MNHEY and CDR2 is SMNVEV in the germline V gene (reference sequence). The CDR3 bases are TGTGCCAGCAGTTTATACGGACAGGCCGATTACAATGAGCAGTTCTTC. This gives the protein CASSLYGQADYNEQFF.